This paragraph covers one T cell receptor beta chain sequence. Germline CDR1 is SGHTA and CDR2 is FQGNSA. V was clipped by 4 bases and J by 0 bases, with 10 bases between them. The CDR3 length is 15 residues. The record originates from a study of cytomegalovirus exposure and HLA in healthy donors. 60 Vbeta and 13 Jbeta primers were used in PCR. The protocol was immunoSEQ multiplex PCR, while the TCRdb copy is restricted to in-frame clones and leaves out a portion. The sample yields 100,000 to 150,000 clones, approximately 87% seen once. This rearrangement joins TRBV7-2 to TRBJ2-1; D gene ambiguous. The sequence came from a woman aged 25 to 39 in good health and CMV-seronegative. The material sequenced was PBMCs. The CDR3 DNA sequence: TGTGCCAGCAGCTACGCCAGTAACTCCTACAATGAGCAGTTCTTC. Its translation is CASSYASNSYNEQFF.